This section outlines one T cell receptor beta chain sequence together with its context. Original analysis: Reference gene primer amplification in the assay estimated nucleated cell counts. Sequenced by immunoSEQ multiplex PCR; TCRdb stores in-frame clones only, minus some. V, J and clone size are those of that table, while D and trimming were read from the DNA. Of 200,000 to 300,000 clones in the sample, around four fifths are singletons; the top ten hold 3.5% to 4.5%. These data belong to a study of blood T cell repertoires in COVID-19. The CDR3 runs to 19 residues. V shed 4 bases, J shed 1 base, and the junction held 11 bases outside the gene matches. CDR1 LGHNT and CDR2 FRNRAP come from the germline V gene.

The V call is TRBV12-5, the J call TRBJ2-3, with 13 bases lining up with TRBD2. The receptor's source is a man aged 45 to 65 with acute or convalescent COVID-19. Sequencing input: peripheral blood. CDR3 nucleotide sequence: TGTGCTAGTGGTTCCGGCTTAGGACTAGCGGGAGAGGGCACAGATACGCAGTATTTT. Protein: CASGSGLGLAGEGTDTQYF.